Listed below are T cell receptor beta chains from one sample, sequenced in a study of blood T cell repertoires in COVID-19. This table comes from immunoSEQ multiplex PCR, and its TCRdb copy is limited to in-frame clones, with some not included. The sample includes about 62,000 clones, just over 85% seen only once; the top ten take roughly 1.4%. Sequences were obtained from peripheral blood. The receptors were sampled from a woman older than 75 with acute or convalescent COVID-19. Both conserved end residues are part of each CDR3. D genes are given only for firm matches. Expanded clones get a size class; other rows say once, few or many, or leave the size out.

NA TRBJ1-2 NA TRBV5-1 CASSLFISGDYGYTF TGCGCCAGCAGCTTGTTCATCTCAGGGGACTATGGCTACACCTTC
NA TRBJ2-1 TRBD1 TRBV12-5 CASGGGTGKDNEQFF TGTGCTAGTGGTGGGGGGACAGGTAAAGACAATGAGCAGTTCTTC
NA TRBJ2-7 NA TRBV28 CASTTNGQGNYEQYF TGTGCCAGCACAACAAATGGGCAGGGGAACTACGAGCAGTACTTC
NA TRBJ2-1 NA TRBV27 CASSLSYGVSYNEQFF TGTGCCAGCAGTTTATCGTACGGGGTCTCCTACAATGAGCAGTTCTTC
few TRBJ1-1 TRBD1 TRBV6-6 CASSPGGTEAFF TGTGCCAGCAGTCCAGGGGGCACTGAAGCTTTCTTT
NA TRBJ2-2 NA TRBV11-2 CASSAETTPNTGELFF TGTGCCAGCAGCGCCGAGACTACCCCGAACACCGGGGAGCTGTTTTTT
few TRBJ1-2 TRBD1 TRBV9 CASSGGQGAVGYTF TGTGCCAGCAGCGGGGGACAGGGGGCCGTCGGCTACACCTTC
NA TRBJ2-2 TRBD1 TRBV7-3 CASSSVGQLNGELFF TGTGCCAGCAGCTCCGTGGGACAGCTCAACGGGGAGCTGTTTTTT
NA TRBJ2-2 NA TRBV7-2 CASRQVRDGELFF TGTGCCAGCCGACAGGTCCGGGACGGGGAGCTGTTTTTT
NA TRBJ2-5 NA TRBV7-9 CASSPGTTQETQYF TGTGCCAGCAGCCCCGGGACAACACAAGAGACCCAGTACTTC
NA TRBJ2-2 NA TRBV2 CASSEWSTRAGELFF TGTGCCAGCAGTGAATGGAGCACCAGGGCCGGGGAGCTGTTTTTT
few TRBJ2-2 TRBD2 TRBV4-2 CASNWQRGISGELFF TGTGCCAGCAATTGGCAGCGGGGGATTTCCGGGGAGCTGTTTTTT
NA TRBJ2-1 TRBD1 TRBV25-1 CASSPQGASYNEQFF TGTGCCAGCAGTCCTCAGGGGGCCTCCTACAATGAGCAGTTCTTC
once TRBJ1-2 NA TRBV28 CASRAGVLDGYTF TGTGCCAGCAGGGCAGGGGTTCTAGATGGCTACACCTTC
few TRBJ2-7 NA TRBV28 CASSRRVREQYF TGTGCCAGCAGCCGGAGGGTGCGAGAGCAGTACTTC
few TRBJ1-5 TRBD1 TRBV29-1 CSAQGVDQPQHF TGCAGCGCTCAGGGGGTCGATCAGCCCCAGCATTTT
NA TRBJ2-7 NA TRBV19 CASRGHEQYF TGTGCCAGTAGGGGCCACGAGCAGTACTTC
NA TRBJ2-7 NA TRBV10-3 CAISESPQRGEQYF TGTGCCATCAGTGAGTCTCCCCAAAGGGGAGAGCAGTACTTC
NA TRBJ2-5 TRBD2 TRBV5-1 CASSLTTSGPGTQYF TGCGCCAGCAGCTTGACGACTAGCGGGCCTGGGACCCAGTACTTC
NA TRBJ2-1 NA TRBV5-4 CASSSGPSPWRVF TGTGCCAGCAGCTCCGGGCCTTCTCCCTGGCGGGTCTTC
few TRBJ2-1 TRBD2 TRBV3-1/TRBV3-2 CASSVSGSIGNEQFF TGTGCCAGCAGTGTTAGCGGGAGCATTGGCAATGAGCAGTTCTTC
NA TRBJ1-5 TRBD1 TRBV30 CAWSPGQWNQPQHF TGTGCCTGGTCCCCGGGACAGTGGAATCAGCCCCAGCATTTT
NA TRBJ2-1 TRBD2 TRBV27 CASTRGSGGAYNEQFF TGTGCCAGCACCAGGGGAAGCGGGGGAGCCTACAATGAGCAGTTCTTC
NA TRBJ1-2 TRBD1 TRBV3-1/TRBV3-2 CASSQPKTGAGYTF TGTGCCAGCAGCCAACCTAAGACAGGGGCTGGCTACACCTTC
few TRBJ2-5 NA TRBV5-4 CASSGGRAVGTQYF TGTGCCAGCAGCGGGGGCCGGGCAGTCGGGACCCAGTACTTC
NA TRBJ2-1 NA TRBV5-4 CASSPTDNEQFF TGTGCCAGCAGCCCCACAGACAATGAGCAGTTCTTC
NA TRBJ2-7 NA TRBV6-5 CASRGEKEQYF TGTGCCAGCAGGGGAGAAAAAGAGCAGTACTTC
NA TRBJ2-1 TRBD2 TRBV5-4 CASRTHDLAGGLSYNEQFF TGTGCCAGCAGAACCCATGATCTAGCGGGGGGCCTTTCCTACAATGAGCAGTTCTTC
NA TRBJ2-7 NA TRBV11-1 CASTPLGAAPYEQYF TGTGCCAGCACCCCACTGGGGGCTGCACCCTACGAGCAGTACTTC
NA TRBJ1-1 NA TRBV7-3 CATNPDRNWMNTEAFF TGTGCCACCAACCCCGACAGGAATTGGATGAACACTGAAGCTTTCTTT
NA TRBJ2-7 NA TRBV11-2 CASRTFRTVLNSYEQYF TGTGCCAGCAGGACTTTTAGGACAGTGCTTAACTCCTACGAGCAGTACTTC
NA TRBJ1-2 NA TRBV9 CASSPGHAGPLGYTF TGTGCCAGCAGCCCTGGGCATGCGGGGCCACTTGGCTACACCTTC
NA TRBJ2-7 NA TRBV18 CASSPPTGSGEQYF TGTGCCAGCTCACCACCTACAGGGTCAGGCGAGCAGTACTTC
once TRBJ1-5 NA TRBV14 CASSQVRGTIGRSGSNQPQHF TGTGCCAGCAGCCAAGTACGGGGGACGATCGGCCGGTCGGGGAGCAATCAGCCCCAGCATTTT
NA TRBJ2-3 TRBD2 TRBV13 CASSLRTSGVADTQYF TGTGCCAGCAGCCTGCGGACTAGCGGGGTAGCAGATACGCAGTATTTT
NA TRBJ2-2 NA TRBV6-1 CASSVVAAANTGELFF TGTGCCAGCAGTGTGGTTGCGGCCGCGAACACCGGGGAGCTGTTTTTT
NA TRBJ1-1 TRBD1 TRBV5-1 CASSSGQATEAFF TGCGCCAGCAGCTCCGGACAGGCCACTGAAGCTTTCTTT
NA TRBJ1-3 NA TRBV5-1 CASSLEAGGAGNTIYF TGCGCCAGCAGCTTGGAAGCCGGGGGGGCTGGAAACACCATATATTTT
NA TRBJ2-5 TRBD2 TRBV5-4 CASSLGGARETQYF TGTGCCAGCAGCCTCGGGGGGGCCCGAGAGACCCAGTACTTC
NA TRBJ2-1 NA TRBV30 CAWSVAVSSYNEQFF TGTGCCTGGAGTGTAGCGGTGAGCTCCTACAATGAGCAGTTCTTC
NA TRBJ2-1 TRBD2 TRBV7-2 CASSLALSGRDEQFF TGTGCCAGCAGCTTAGCGCTGTCGGGGAGGGATGAGCAGTTCTTC
once TRBJ2-3 NA TRBV7-2 CASSPKRQAADTQYF TGTGCCAGCAGCCCCAAAAGACAGGCGGCAGATACGCAGTATTTT
NA TRBJ2-7 TRBD2 TRBV15 CATSRAPAGDLTYEQYF TGTGCCACCAGCAGAGCCCCCGCGGGGGACCTTACCTACGAGCAGTACTTC
NA TRBJ2-2 NA TRBV2 CASSRRGSTGELFF TGTGCCAGCAGCCGCCGGGGAAGTACCGGGGAGCTGTTTTTT
once TRBJ2-6 NA TRBV10-3 CAISTGSGANVLTF TGTGCCATCAGTACAGGGAGTGGGGCCAACGTCCTGACTTTC
once TRBJ1-1 TRBD1 TRBV7-3 CASSLTGETEAFF TGTGCCAGCAGCTTGACAGGGGAAACTGAAGCTTTCTTT
NA TRBJ2-7 NA TRBV28 CASSFLAYEQYF TGTGCCAGCAGTTTTCTCGCCTACGAGCAGTACTTC
NA TRBJ2-2 NA TRBV10-1 CASSSREAGELFF TGCGCCAGCAGTAGCAGGGAGGCCGGGGAGCTGTTTTTT
once TRBJ2-4 NA TRBV28 CASSSEAFVQYF TGTGCCAGCAGTTCTGAAGCGTTTGTTCAGTACTTC
NA TRBJ1-2 TRBD1 TRBV14 CASSPMGGQPGSYGYTF TGTGCCAGCAGCCCAATGGGGGGACAGCCCGGTAGCTATGGCTACACCTTC
NA TRBJ2-4 TRBD1 TRBV25-1 CASREDRIAAKNIQYF TGTGCCAGCAGGGAGGACAGGATTGCGGCCAAAAACATTCAGTACTTC
NA TRBJ1-5 NA TRBV6-6 CASTKGGTNQPQHF TGTGCCAGCACAAAGGGAGGGACCAATCAGCCCCAGCATTTT
NA TRBJ1-2 TRBD1 TRBV10-3 CAISERTGGHGYTF TGTGCCATCAGTGAGCGGACAGGGGGTCATGGCTACACCTTC
NA TRBJ2-7 TRBD2 TRBV7-7 CASSLRPPLGGQAYEQYF TGTGCCAGCAGCTTAAGACCCCCGCTGGGAGGGCAAGCCTACGAGCAGTACTTC
NA TRBJ2-5 TRBD1 TRBV5-1 CASSVGQGGGQETQYF TGCGCCAGCAGCGTAGGACAGGGTGGGGGCCAAGAGACCCAGTACTTC